Below are 22 T cell receptor beta chains sequenced from a single sample in a study of CD8+CD57+ T cells in acquired aplastic anemia (dated by TCRdb to 2016 to 2018). Data came from an Illumina HiSeq 2000. Genomic DNA was used as template for profiling of TCR beta VDJ combinations and CDR3 sequences. TCRdb trimmed the raw reads at Q25, called clones with MiXCR and kept productive beta chains. Records with the same CDR3 protein are collapsed into one entry carrying the most frequent genes and DNA. The sample table shows over 150,000 distinct CDR3 sequences, and about 45% are seen once. The ten largest clones capture around 3% of the sample. Expansion of CD8+CD57+ cells had been shown by flow cytometry in the patients chosen for sequencing. The specimen was sorted CD4+, CD8+, or CD8+CD57+ T cells (not recorded which) from PBMCs. Source of these receptors: a human donor with aplastic anemia.

The rearrangement uses TRBV24-1 and TRBJ2-7, with no clear D. The CDR3 covers 11 residues. Trimming cost V 7 bases and J 6 bases, with 9 bases left between them. Germline V gene lookup returns CDR1 KGHDR and CDR2 SFDVKD. The CDR3 coding sequence is TGTGCCACCAGGCAGTGCGCCGAGCAGTACTTC. Translation: CATRQCAEQYF.

This clonotype was counted at least ten times. The V gene is TRBV27, the J gene TRBJ1-6; no definite D call. The CDR3 runs to 12 residues. CDR1 MNHEY and CDR2 SMNVEV come from the germline V gene (reference sequence). Trimming took off 8 bases at V and 5 bases at J, with 7 bases between the two ends. For the CDR3, the DNA is TGTGCCAGCTCAGTAAATAATTCACCCCTCCACTTT. Residues: CASSVNNSPLHF.

The chain has TRBV12-5 and TRBJ1-3; D remains unclear. There are 16 residues in the CDR3. Germline CDR1 and CDR2: LGHNT and FRNRAP. V was cut by 0 bases and J by 0 bases, with 9 bases left in between. The CDR3 loop reads CASGLVVAGSGNTIYF. CDR3 bases: TGTGCTAGTGGTTTGGTAGTCGCAGGCTCTGGAAACACCATATATTTT.

This clonotype was detected only once. This chain links TRBV20-1 with TRBJ2-1; the D gene is possibly TRBD1 (6 bases). The CDR3 covers 12 residues. Germline-derived CDR1 and CDR2 are DFQATT and SNEGSKA (reference sequence). V gave up 5 bases and J gave up 5 bases, with 10 bases separating them. CDR3 nucleotides: TGCAGTGCTCGACACAGGGACAATGAGCAGTTCTTC. Protein product: CSARHRDNEQFF.

This chain's CDR3 is CATSDSPSSGYEQYF. The CDR3 coding sequence is TGTGCCACCAGTGACTCGCCGAGTAGCGGGTACGAGCAGTACTTC. V usage is TRBV24-1 and J usage is TRBJ2-7, with 7 positions matching TRBD2. The CDR3 loop spans 15 amino acids. Unmatched junction bases numbered 9, after V lost 4 bases and J lost 4 bases. CDR1 and CDR2 (germline): KGHDR, SFDVKD.

The V gene is TRBV7-2, the J gene TRBJ2-1; D is possibly TRBD1 (8 bases). CDR1 is SGHTA, CDR2 FQGNSA, per germline. CDR3 length: 16 residues. Trimming pared 2 bases from V and 8 bases from J, leaving 19 bases between. This chain's CDR3 is CASSLPGTGRGDEQFF. CDR3 sequence (DNA): TGTGCCAGCAGCTTACCCGGGACAGGCCGGGGGGATGAGCAGTTCTTC.

On this clonotype: Relative to the germline gene, one junction end is altered; a read error may explain this. The chain employs TRBV10-3 and TRBJ1-4, with 7 nucleotides matching TRBD1. Germline values: CDR1 ENHRY, CDR2 SYGVKD. The CDR3 loop spans 14 amino acids. The CDR3 region is CAIGEDRNDEKLFF. CDR3 coding DNA: TGTGCCATCGGTGAGGACAGGAACGATGAAAAACTGTTTTTT.

This clonotype was seen at least ten times. The chain joins TRBV20-1 to TRBJ1-5, with TRBD1 matching over 8 bases. Trimming at V came to 3 bases and at J to 2 bases, leaving 6 bases not matched to a gene. The CDR3 loop spans 15 amino acids. The V gene's germline CDR1 is DFQATT and CDR2 SNEGSKA (reference sequence). The CDR3 is CSASHQGAGNQPQHF. As DNA, the CDR3 is TGCAGTGCTAGTCATCAGGGGGCCGGCAATCAGCCCCAGCATTTT.

The chain couples TRBV10-2 to TRBJ2-7; TRBD2 matches at 8 bases. This CDR3 has 15 residues. V dropped 4 bases and J dropped 1; count of bases not matched to a gene: 6. Germline CDR1 is WSHSY and CDR2 is SAAADI. The DNA for the CDR3 is TGCGCCAGCAGTGTAGGCGGGGGGCCATCCTACGAGCAGTACTTC. It specifies CASSVGGGPSYEQYF.

This clonotype was observed many times. This chain links TRBV7-6 with TRBJ2-7; a weak D match, TRBD1 (5 bases). The germline V gene encodes CDR1 SGHVS and CDR2 FNYEAQ. The CDR3 contains 15 residues. V was shortened by 0 bases and J by 5 bases, with 14 bases between the two germline ends. In nucleotides, the CDR3 is TGTGCCAGCAGCTTAGCGCCGGGTCAGGGCGACGAGCAGTACTTC. Residues: CASSLAPGQGDEQYF.

The J gene is TRBJ2-3, the V gene TRBV2, with 10 bases lining up with TRBD2. In germline, CDR1 is SNHLY, CDR2 FYNNEI. V lost 6 bases to trimming and J lost 4 bases; unmatched junction nucleotides: 4. This CDR3 has 14 amino acids. CDR3 coding DNA: TGTGCCAGCAGGCTAGCGGGGGCTTCAGATACGCAGTATTTT. Translating gives CASRLAGASDTQYF.

As for this clonotype: A much larger clone lies a single base off, so this may be a read error. The gene calls are TRBV3-1 and TRBJ2-5; D not certain. V was shortened by 0 bases and J by 6 bases, with 5 bases between the two germline ends. Germline V gene lookup returns CDR1 LGHDT and CDR2 YNNKEL (reference sequence). The CDR3 extends over 12 amino acids. CDR3 DNA sequence: TGTGCCAGCAGCCAAGACCGGCAGACCCAGTACTTC. It yields the protein CASSQDRQTQYF.

This clonotype was counted many times. CDR3 nucleotides: TGTGCCAGCAGGGGGGGCCTCCTTTCGGAGCAGTTCTTC. It is translated as CASRGGLLSEQFF. The chain recombines TRBV2 with TRBJ2-1, with D perhaps assigned TRBD1 or TRBD2 (6 bases each). The ends were cut back, 6 bases at V and 10 bases at J, with 16 bases in the middle. CDR3 length equals 13 residues. The germline CDR1 and CDR2 sequences are SNHLY and FYNNEI. Using reference TRBV2 and TRBJ2-1 for the parts outside the CDR3, the full variable domain is EPEVTQTPSHQVTQMGQEVILRCVPISNHLYFYWYRQILGQKVEFLVSFYNNEISEKSEIFDDQFSVERPDGSNFTLKIRSTKLEDSAMYFCASRGGLLSEQFFGPGTRLTVL.

With respect to this clonotype: A junction end diverges from the germline sequence, so it may reflect a read error. V gene TRBV7-6 combines with J gene TRBJ1-5, with D possibly being TRBD1 (5 bases). Germline V CDR1 and CDR2: SGHVS, FNYEAQ. The CDR3 runs to 14 residues. The CDR3 bases are TGTGCCAGCGGTCCCGGGGCTGGGGATCAGCCCCAGCACTTT. Translation gives CASGPGAGDQPQHF.

About this clonotype itself: The junction does not match germline at one end; this may be a read error. The gene calls are TRBV2 and TRBJ2-5, with D maybe TRBD2 (6 bases). The CDR3 runs 14 residues. The germline gives CDR1 SNHLY, CDR2 FYNNEI. The CDR3 DNA follows: TGTGCCAGCAGGGGCCGCGGGGCTAAAGAGGCCCAGTACTTC. Translating gives CASRGRGAKEAQYF. The full variable domain, completed using reference TRBV2 and TRBJ2-5, is EPEVTQTPSHQVTQMGQEVILRCVPISNHLYFYWYRQILGQKVEFLVSFYNNEISEKSEIFDDQFSVERPDGSNFTLKIRSTKLEDSAMYFCASRGRGAKEAQYFGPGTRLLVL.

V gene TRBV7-6 combines with J gene TRBJ2-7; 8 bases are a match to TRBD1. Trimming at V came to 5 bases and at J to 4 bases, leaving 7 bases not matched to a gene. The germline gives CDR1 SGHVS, CDR2 FNYEAQ. The CDR3 spans 14 residues. CDR3 sequence: CASSIAGGAYEQYF. The CDR3 DNA is TGTGCCAGCAGCATCGCAGGGGGCGCGTACGAGCAGTACTTC.

This clonotype appeared many times. The chain carries TRBV20-1 and TRBJ2-5; 8 nucleotides match TRBD1. CDR1 is DFQATT, CDR2 SNEGSKA, per germline (reference sequence). CDR3 length: 14 residues. V trimming: 0 bases; J trimming: 4 bases; junction bases outside the gene matches: 4. In DNA form, the CDR3 reads TGCAGTGCTAGAGAATCCGGGACAGGAGAGACCCAGTACTTC. As protein: CSARESGTGETQYF.

This clonotype was detected ten times or more. The chain carries TRBV10-3 and TRBJ2-1; D is undetermined. This CDR3 region has 12 residues. In germline, CDR1 is ENHRY, CDR2 SYGVKD. Trimming stripped 0 bases from V and 10 bases from J, with 7 bases between. The CDR3 loop is CAISESGREQFF. The CDR3 coding sequence is TGTGCCATCAGTGAGTCAGGCAGGGAGCAGTTCTTC.

This clonotype was counted at least ten times. The CDR3 DNA sequence: TGTGCCGCCACCTTAGTCTCGGGGACAGGGAAGAACACTGAAGCTTTCTTT. It yields the protein CAATLVSGTGKNTEAFF. The chain has TRBV10-3 and TRBJ1-1; 9 bases line up with TRBD1. The trim removed 11 bases at V and 1 base at J, leaving 17 bases unmatched. CDR3 length equals 17 residues. Germline V CDR1 and CDR2: ENHRY, SYGVKD.

At least ten counts were recorded for this clonotype. The rearrangement links TRBV6-5 to TRBJ1-2; maybe TRBD1 (5 bases). The germline V gene has CDR1 MNHEY and CDR2 SVGAGI. Trimming shortened V by 6 bases and J by 2 bases, and 16 bases separated the two germline ends. The CDR3 length is 15 residues. CDR3 sequence: CASRYTRTLNYGYTF. CDR3 nucleotide sequence: TGTGCCAGCAGGTATACTAGGACACTAAACTATGGCTACACCTTC.

The chain carries TRBV20-1 and TRBJ2-6; D remains unclear. The CDR3 is made up of 15 amino acids. Germline CDR1 is DFQATT and CDR2 is SNEGSKA (reference sequence). Trimming cost V 4 bases and J 0 bases, with 10 bases left between them. DNA of the CDR3: TGCAGTGCTAAGGGTAGCCCCTCTGGGGCCAACGTCCTGACTTTC. It encodes CSAKGSPSGANVLTF.

The CDR3 bases are TGTGCCAGCAGCAGAGGGGGGGGTTCTGGAAACACCATATATTTT. Translating it yields CASSRGGGSGNTIYF. V usage is TRBV7-3 and J usage is TRBJ1-3; maybe TRBD1 (6 bases). The CDR3 runs 15 residues. CDR1 SGHTA and CDR2 FQGTGA come from the germline V gene. The V gene lost 5 bases and the J gene lost 1 base, with 12 bases spanning the gap.